Below, one TCR beta chain is given with its context. Here immunoSEQ multiplex PCR was the method, and the copy in TCRdb shows in-frame clones only, minus some. Among 200,000 to 250,000 clones listed, roughly 84% were seen once. V lost 2 bases and J 3 bases, leaving 10 bases between the germline ends. This CDR3 comprises 14 residues. CDR1 and CDR2 (germline): SGHTA, FQGNSA. These data originate in a study of blood T cell repertoires in COVID-19. Study in general: T cells, B-cell-depleted T cells, or PBMCs provided the cDNA or gDNA that served as material.

The chain combines TRBV7-2 with TRBJ1-1, with D possibly being TRBD1 (5 bases). This TCR came from a woman aged 40 to 49 who had recovered from COVID-19. The sequenced sample consisted of PBMCs or T cells enriched from blood (not recorded which). Written as DNA, the CDR3 is TGTGCCAGCAGCTTAATGCAGGGTGACACTGAAGCTTTCTTT. Its translation is CASSLMQGDTEAFF.